Listed below are T cell receptor beta chains from one sample, sequenced in a study of cytomegalovirus exposure and HLA in healthy donors. Here immunoSEQ multiplex PCR was the method, and the copy in TCRdb shows in-frame clones only, minus some. The data contain some 150,000 clones, around 80% of them singletons. The sequenced sample consisted of PBMCs. The receptors come from a man between 18 and 29 years old in good health and CMV-seropositive. The CDR3 runs from the conserved cysteine through the conserved F or W. Fields, in order: V gene, CDR3 length, clone size, J gene, D gene, CDR3 protein, CDR3 DNA. A D gene is named only where the DNA matches it firmly. A clone size is listed for some rows: how often the clone was seen (once, few, many), or a class if it is expanded.

V gene: TRBV19
CDR3 length: 15
clone size: NA
J gene: TRBJ2-5
D gene: NA
CDR3 protein: CASSMWGGARETQYF
CDR3 DNA: TGTGCCAGTAGTATGTGGGGGGGGGCACGTGAGACCCAGTACTTC

V gene: TRBV6-1
CDR3 length: 15
clone size: NA
J gene: TRBJ1-4
D gene: TRBD1
CDR3 protein: CASAWTPGQGEKLFF
CDR3 DNA: TGTGCCAGCGCATGGACTCCGGGACAGGGTGAAAAACTGTTTTTT

V gene: TRBV6-1
CDR3 length: 14
clone size: NA
J gene: TRBJ2-7
D gene: TRBD1
CDR3 protein: CASFGTESSYEQYF
CDR3 DNA: TGTGCCAGCTTTGGGACAGAGAGCTCCTACGAGCAGTACTTC

V gene: TRBV7-9
CDR3 length: 15
clone size: NA
J gene: TRBJ2-1
D gene: TRBD2
CDR3 protein: CSSSSGTSGSREQFF
CDR3 DNA: TGTTCCAGCAGCTCAGGGACTAGCGGGAGTCGAGAGCAGTTCTTC

V gene: TRBV7-9
CDR3 length: 13
clone size: NA
J gene: TRBJ1-2
D gene: NA
CDR3 protein: CASSSWGDYGYTF
CDR3 DNA: TGTGCCAGCAGCAGTTGGGGGGACTATGGCTACACCTTC

V gene: TRBV10-3
CDR3 length: 15
clone size: NA
J gene: TRBJ2-1
D gene: NA
CDR3 protein: CAISGDWDSRDEQFF
CDR3 DNA: TGTGCCATCAGTGGGGACTGGGATAGTAGGGATGAGCAGTTCTTC

V gene: TRBV7-3
CDR3 length: 15
clone size: once
J gene: TRBJ2-1
D gene: NA
CDR3 protein: CASSWGGDSYNEQFF
CDR3 DNA: TGTGCCAGCAGCTGGGGCGGGGACTCCTACAATGAGCAGTTCTTC

V gene: TRBV5-1
CDR3 length: 14
clone size: NA
J gene: TRBJ1-2
D gene: NA
CDR3 protein: CASSLAEGGRLYTF
CDR3 DNA: TGCGCCAGCAGCTTGGCCGAGGGTGGCCGTCTGTACACCTTC

V gene: TRBV19
CDR3 length: 16
clone size: NA
J gene: TRBJ1-2
D gene: NA
CDR3 protein: CASSIEIARSGYGYTF
CDR3 DNA: TGTGCCAGTAGTATAGAAATTGCCAGGTCAGGCTATGGCTACACCTTC

V gene: TRBV11-2
CDR3 length: 12
clone size: NA
J gene: TRBJ2-7
D gene: NA
CDR3 protein: CASSPRSYEQYF
CDR3 DNA: TGTGCCAGCAGCCCCAGGTCCTACGAGCAGTACTTC

V gene: TRBV4-2
CDR3 length: 14
clone size: NA
J gene: TRBJ1-2
D gene: TRBD1
CDR3 protein: CASSLEQGTHGYTF
CDR3 DNA: TGTGCCAGCAGCCTCGAACAGGGGACCCATGGCTACACCTTC

V gene: TRBV7-7
CDR3 length: 15
clone size: NA
J gene: TRBJ2-2
D gene: NA
CDR3 protein: CASSLMTGNTGELFF
CDR3 DNA: TGTGCCAGCAGCCTAATGACAGGGAACACCGGGGAGCTGTTTTTT

V gene: TRBV6-5
CDR3 length: 14
clone size: NA
J gene: TRBJ1-1
D gene: NA
CDR3 protein: CASSEERGNTEAFF
CDR3 DNA: TGTGCCAGCAGTGAAGAAAGAGGGAACACTGAAGCTTTCTTT

V gene: TRBV10-3
CDR3 length: 12
clone size: NA
J gene: TRBJ2-7
D gene: NA
CDR3 protein: CAISESSYEQYF
CDR3 DNA: TGTGCCATCAGTGAGTCCAGCTACGAGCAGTACTTC

V gene: TRBV2
CDR3 length: 15
clone size: NA
J gene: TRBJ1-6
D gene: NA
CDR3 protein: CASSESGQTNSPLHF
CDR3 DNA: TGTGCCAGCAGTGAGTCAGGGCAAACCAATTCACCCCTCCACTTT

V gene: TRBV5-1
CDR3 length: 15
clone size: NA
J gene: TRBJ2-7
D gene: TRBD1
CDR3 protein: CASSSRQGISYEQYF
CDR3 DNA: TGCGCCAGCAGCTCAAGACAGGGAATCTCCTACGAGCAGTACTTC

V gene: TRBV15
CDR3 length: 17
clone size: few
J gene: TRBJ1-6
D gene: NA
CDR3 protein: CATSRDIQSSYNSPLHF
CDR3 DNA: TGTGCCACCAGCAGAGATATACAGAGCTCCTATAATTCACCCCTCCACTTT

V gene: TRBV4-2
CDR3 length: 20
clone size: few
J gene: TRBJ2-6
D gene: TRBD1
CDR3 protein: CASSQVGFRTGAGGANVLTF
CDR3 DNA: TGTGCCAGCAGCCAAGTGGGTTTTAGGACAGGGGCCGGCGGGGCCAACGTCCTGACTTTC

V gene: TRBV4-2
CDR3 length: 16
clone size: NA
J gene: TRBJ2-2
D gene: TRBD2
CDR3 protein: CASAKGTSVDGGELFF
CDR3 DNA: TGTGCCAGCGCCAAAGGTACTAGCGTGGATGGCGGGGAGCTGTTTTTT

V gene: TRBV7-9
CDR3 length: 12
clone size: NA
J gene: TRBJ1-1
D gene: TRBD1
CDR3 protein: CASSTGGTEAFF
CDR3 DNA: TGTGCCAGCAGTACAGGGGGCACTGAAGCTTTCTTT

V gene: TRBV5-4
CDR3 length: 13
clone size: once
J gene: TRBJ2-1
D gene: TRBD2
CDR3 protein: CAISGYSYNEQFF
CDR3 DNA: TGTGCCATTAGCGGGTACTCCTACAATGAGCAGTTCTTC

V gene: TRBV6-1
CDR3 length: 14
clone size: once
J gene: TRBJ1-4
D gene: NA
CDR3 protein: CASRSVRGNEKLFF
CDR3 DNA: TGTGCCAGCAGGAGCGTTCGGGGTAATGAAAAACTGTTTTTT

V gene: TRBV7-7
CDR3 length: 14
clone size: NA
J gene: TRBJ2-3
D gene: NA
CDR3 protein: CASSLGHKTDTQYF
CDR3 DNA: TGTGCCAGCAGCTTAGGTCACAAAACAGATACGCAGTATTTT

V gene: TRBV27
CDR3 length: 15
clone size: NA
J gene: TRBJ2-2
D gene: NA
CDR3 protein: CASSLINGKAGELFF
CDR3 DNA: TGTGCCAGCAGTTTAATTAACGGGAAAGCCGGGGAGCTGTTTTTT

V gene: TRBV4-1
CDR3 length: 15
clone size: NA
J gene: TRBJ2-5
D gene: TRBD1
CDR3 protein: CASSQAGQHQETQYF
CDR3 DNA: TGCGCCAGCAGCCAAGCGGGACAGCATCAAGAGACCCAGTACTTC

V gene: TRBV9
CDR3 length: 15
clone size: NA
J gene: TRBJ2-5
D gene: TRBD1
CDR3 protein: CASSVSWTGGETQYF
CDR3 DNA: TGTGCCAGCAGCGTATCGTGGACAGGAGGAGAGACCCAGTACTTC

V gene: TRBV19
CDR3 length: 13
clone size: NA
J gene: TRBJ2-3
D gene: TRBD1
CDR3 protein: CATEDRATDTQYF
CDR3 DNA: TGTGCCACCGAGGACAGGGCTACAGATACGCAGTATTTT

V gene: TRBV6-1
CDR3 length: 14
clone size: NA
J gene: TRBJ2-7
D gene: NA
CDR3 protein: CASSGGLLLYEQYF
CDR3 DNA: TGTGCCAGCAGTGGAGGACTACTTCTCTACGAGCAGTACTTC

V gene: TRBV5-4
CDR3 length: 13
clone size: NA
J gene: TRBJ2-7
D gene: TRBD2
CDR3 protein: CASNLAGDYEQYF
CDR3 DNA: TGTGCCAGCAACTTAGCGGGGGACTACGAGCAGTACTTC

V gene: TRBV27
CDR3 length: 15
clone size: NA
J gene: TRBJ1-1
D gene: NA
CDR3 protein: CASSLKGRMNTEAFF
CDR3 DNA: TGTGCCAGCAGTTTAAAGGGGCGTATGAACACTGAAGCTTTCTTT

V gene: TRBV5-5
CDR3 length: 17
clone size: NA
J gene: TRBJ2-1
D gene: TRBD2
CDR3 protein: CASSFLAGTPDYNEQFF
CDR3 DNA: TGTGCCAGCAGCTTTTTAGCGGGGACTCCCGATTACAATGAGCAGTTCTTC

V gene: TRBV19
CDR3 length: 14
clone size: NA
J gene: TRBJ1-5
D gene: TRBD1
CDR3 protein: CASSLGTGYQPQHF
CDR3 DNA: TGTGCCAGTAGTCTCGGGACAGGGTATCAGCCCCAGCATTTT

V gene: TRBV6-1
CDR3 length: 14
clone size: NA
J gene: TRBJ1-1
D gene: NA
CDR3 protein: CASSELRVITEAFF
CDR3 DNA: TGTGCCAGCAGTGAGCTCAGGGTTATCACTGAAGCTTTCTTT

V gene: TRBV6-1
CDR3 length: 12
clone size: NA
J gene: TRBJ2-3
D gene: NA
CDR3 protein: CASRAFTDTQYF
CDR3 DNA: TGTGCCAGCAGAGCGTTCACAGATACGCAGTATTTT

V gene: TRBV6-6
CDR3 length: 14
clone size: NA
J gene: TRBJ2-7
D gene: NA
CDR3 protein: CASSYSDSSYEQYF
CDR3 DNA: TGTGCCAGCAGTTACTCCGACAGTTCCTACGAGCAGTACTTC

V gene: TRBV27
CDR3 length: 15
clone size: NA
J gene: TRBJ2-3
D gene: TRBD2
CDR3 protein: CASSLIAGVADTQYF
CDR3 DNA: TGTGCCAGCAGTTTAATAGCGGGAGTTGCAGATACGCAGTATTTT